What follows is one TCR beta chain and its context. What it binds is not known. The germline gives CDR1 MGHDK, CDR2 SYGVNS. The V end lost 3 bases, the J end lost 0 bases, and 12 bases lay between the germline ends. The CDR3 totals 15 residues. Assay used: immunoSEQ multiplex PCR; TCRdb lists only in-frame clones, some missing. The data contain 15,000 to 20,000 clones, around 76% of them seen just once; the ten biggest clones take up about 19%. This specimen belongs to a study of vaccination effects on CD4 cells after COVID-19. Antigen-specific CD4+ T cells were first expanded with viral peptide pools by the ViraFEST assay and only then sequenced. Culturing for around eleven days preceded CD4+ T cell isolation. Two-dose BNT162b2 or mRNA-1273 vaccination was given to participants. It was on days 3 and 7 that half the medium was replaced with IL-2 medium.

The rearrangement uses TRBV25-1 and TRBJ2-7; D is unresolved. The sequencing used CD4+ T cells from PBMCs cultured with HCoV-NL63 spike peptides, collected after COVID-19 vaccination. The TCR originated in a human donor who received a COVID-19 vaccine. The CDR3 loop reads CASSDWVQNSYEQYF. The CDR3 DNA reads TGTGCCAGCAGTGATTGGGTCCAAAACTCCTACGAGCAGTACTTC.